The clone carrying this T cell receptor beta chain was recorded once. Its cognate antigen is unknown. The sample comes from a study of cytomegalovirus exposure and HLA in healthy donors. Overall study results and limits: A few of the chains that were CMV-associated were confirmed in vitro to be specific for CMV antigens.

With 60 Vbeta and 13 Jbeta primers, the PCR was carried out. Assay: immunoSEQ multiplex PCR; the TCRdb copy retains only in-frame clones and omits some. The sample records 150,000 to 200,000 clones, over 70% being singletons. CDR3 length: 14 amino acids. V lost 2 bases, J lost 7 bases, and 12 bases lay in between. Germline CDR1 and CDR2: KGHSH and LQKENI. The rearrangement uses TRBV18 and TRBJ1-5; D perhaps matches TRBD1 (5 bases). This sequence was found in a woman between 18 and 30 years old in good health and CMV-seropositive. What was sequenced was PBMCs. The CDR3 DNA is TGTGCCAGCTCACCAGGAGGGGTGGGACAGCCCCAGCATTTT. Amino acids: CASSPGGVGQPQHF.